These 27 T cell receptor beta chains originate from one sample sequenced in a study of tumor-infiltrating lymphocytes in primary liver carcinoma. Blood RNA was derived from unsorted whole blood, and germline DNA was extracted too. TCR beta cDNA was prepared out of approximately 500 ng total RNA by means of a constant-region primer. Sequencing libraries for TCR beta derived from three nested multiplex PCR rounds that used slightly modified ARM-PCR. Forward primers for TRBV1-TRBV30 and a C-beta reverse primer served the first two PCR rounds, at 10 cycles each. A single record per CDR3 protein comes from TCRdb applying MiXCR to the multiplex PCR reads. The sample lists 300,000 to 350,000 distinct CDR3 sequences; almost 65% were seen once. Sequencing used peripheral blood. These receptors were taken from a man aged 40-49 years with primary liver carcinoma and hepatitis B virus infection.

Worth noting for this clonotype: Germline is not matched at one junction end, which may reflect a read error. This sequence joins TRBV6-2 or TRBV6-3 and TRBJ2-7, with 11 nucleotides matching TRBD1. The CDR3 length is 19 residues. The germline V gene encodes CDR1 MNHEY and CDR2 SVGEGT. CDR3 amino acids: CAGSERGDRGTTELYEQYF. The CDR3 region has the DNA TGTGCCGGCAGTGAACGGGGGGACAGGGGGACCACAGAGCTCTACGAGCAATACTTC.

Of note for this clonotype: Since a much larger clone is just one base distant, this may be a read error. The chain has TRBV6-1 and TRBJ2-6; tentative D call: TRBD2 (6 bases). CDR1 and CDR2 (germline): MNHNS, SASEGT. The CDR3 runs 16 residues. Trimming pared 4 bases from V and 0 bases from J, leaving 10 bases between. The CDR3 region is CASSVTAGSGANVLTF. The CDR3 bases are TGTGCCAGCAGTGTTACAGCGGGCTCTGGGGCCAACGTCCTGACTTTC.

The rearrangement joins TRBV5-6 to TRBJ1-4; 8 nucleotides match TRBD1. The CDR3 covers 14 residues. V shed 2 bases and J 7 bases; nucleotides not matched to a gene: 4. CDR1 is SGHDT, CDR2 YYEEEE, per germline. The CDR3 coding sequence is TGTGCCAGCAGCTTACAGGGGGAGGGTGAAAAACTGTTTTTT. This gives the protein CASSLQGEGEKLFF.

The rearrangement links TRBV6-5 to TRBJ2-7, with 9 bases aligning to TRBD2. The V gene's germline CDR1 is MNHEY and CDR2 SVGAGI. V dropped 6 bases and J dropped 3; count of bases not matched to a gene: 9. The CDR3 runs to 15 residues. CDR3 residues: CASSHHLSGGYEQYF. The CDR3 nucleotides are TGTGCCAGCAGCCACCACCTTAGCGGGGGCTACGAGCAGTACTTC.

The count of this clonotype is one. A much larger clone differs by one base, so this may be a read error. This chain uses TRBV29-1 with TRBJ2-3; TRBD1 agrees at 7 bases. V lost 2 bases to trimming and J lost 5 bases; unmatched junction nucleotides: 7. The CDR3 contains 14 residues. Germline loops: CDR1 SQVTM, CDR2 ANQGSEA. The DNA of the CDR3 is TGCAGCGTTGAACAGGGGGTGGGTAGAGATACGCAGTATTTT. This gives the protein CSVEQGVGRDTQYF.

Points on this clonotype: The junction departs from the called germline gene at one end, perhaps through a read error. The rearrangement uses TRBV4-1 and TRBJ2-2; TRBD2 matches at 9 bases. CDR1 and CDR2 from the germline V gene are MGHRA and YSYEKL. The CDR3 runs 18 residues. The CDR3 here is CASSQDPESSGISVELFF. CDR3 DNA sequence: TGCGCGAGCAGCCAAGATCCGGAATCTAGCGGGATCTCCGTGGAGCTGTTTTTT.

V gene TRBV12-5 combines with J gene TRBJ1-1; no reliable D call. The CDR3 loop spans 15 amino acids. V was pared by 1 base and J by 6 bases, with 15 bases between. Germline V gene data show CDR1 as LGHNT and CDR2 as FRNRAP. CDR3 in amino acids: CASGLGGTVVAEAFF. CDR3 in DNA: TGTGCTAGTGGTTTGGGGGGAACAGTTGTCGCTGAAGCTTTCTTT.

This clonotype was counted at least ten times. This rearrangement joins TRBV29-1 to TRBJ2-3; 8 bases line up with TRBD2. This CDR3 has 14 residues. Trimming at V came to 3 bases and at J to 5 bases, leaving 7 bases not matched to a gene. Per germline, CDR1 SQVTM and CDR2 ANQGSEA. CDR3 region: CSVDYGRAGDTQYF. CDR3 bases: TGCAGCGTTGATTACGGGAGGGCCGGAGATACGCAGTATTTT.

This clonotype was recorded many times. The chain links TRBV6-2 or TRBV6-3 to TRBJ2-3, with D possibly TRBD2 on 5 matching bases. V lost 7 bases and J 2 bases, leaving 13 bases between the germline ends. CDR1 is MNHEY, CDR2 SVGEGT, per germline. The CDR3 covers 14 residues. The CDR3 here is CASTEGPDTDTQYF. The CDR3 DNA reads as TGTGCCAGCACCGAGGGCCCAGACACAGATACGCAGTATTTT.

This clonotype turned up a few times. An end of the junction differs from the germline gene, which may be a read error. CDR3 region: CTSRQGRLDEQYF. CDR3 coding DNA: TGTACCAGCAGACAGGGGAGGTTGGACGAGCAGTACTTC. V is TRBV6-1 and J is TRBJ2-7; 8 bases are shared with TRBD1. There are 13 residues in the CDR3. The germline CDR1 and CDR2 sequences are MNHNS and SASEGT.

This clonotype appeared a single time. A read error may be the cause here, since a much bigger clone is one base away. The J gene is TRBJ1-6, the V gene TRBV7-9; D remains unclear. The CDR3 totals 13 residues. Germline V gene sequence: CDR1 SEHNR, CDR2 FQNEAQ (reference sequence). The CDR3 sequence is CAIRAGANSPLRF. The CDR3 bases are TGTGCCATTCGGGCCGGTGCCAATTCACCCCTCCGCTTT.

As regards this clonotype: A much more abundant neighbour one base away suggests this may be a read error. The rearrangement uses TRBV6-6 and TRBJ2-5, with no clear D. CDR3 size: 13 residues. CDR1 is MNHNY and CDR2 is SVGAGI in the germline V gene (reference sequence). Trimming took 5 bases from V and 5 from J, leaving 12 bases between them. The CDR3 spells CASSHLVGETQYF. DNA of the CDR3: TGTGCCAGCAGTCACTTGGTGGGGGAGACCCAGTACTTC.

This clonotype was seen at least ten times. The chain joins TRBV10-3 to TRBJ2-7; D is perhaps TRBD1 (5 bases). The CDR3 runs 11 residues. Trimming left V 8 bases short and J 4 bases short, with 9 bases between. CDR1 is ENHRY and CDR2 is SYGVKD in the germline V gene. CDR3 residues: CAIGANYEQYF. For the CDR3, the DNA is TGTGCCATCGGGGCTAATTACGAGCAGTACTTC.

On this clonotype: One junction end does not reproduce the germline sequence, and a read error may be involved. The J gene is TRBJ2-7, the V gene TRBV11-2; 14 positions match TRBD2. The germline gives CDR1 SGHAT, CDR2 FQNNGV. This CDR3 region has 16 residues. The CDR3 protein is CDSSLDLTSGRGGQYF. The CDR3 DNA reads TGTGACAGCAGCTTAGATCTGACTAGCGGGAGGGGCGGGCAGTACTTC.

Comment on this clonotype: This likely comes from a read error, as the CDR3 has no conserved phenylalanine or tryptophan at its end. The chain recombines TRBV11-2 with TRBJ2-7; possibly TRBD1 for D (5 bases). Germline CDR1 SGHAT, CDR2 FQNNGV. V dropped 1 base and J dropped 3 bases, with 10 bases sitting between them. The CDR3 contains 14 residues. CDR3 sequence: CASSLGQGNYEQYI. CDR3 bases: TGTGCCAGCAGCTTAGGGCAGGGTAACTACGAGCAGTACATA.

Of note for this clonotype: This may arise from a read error, as a much more abundant clone is one base away. The chain has TRBV12-3 or TRBV12-4 and TRBJ1-2; a weak D match, TRBD1 (5 bases). Trimming stripped 8 bases from V and 1 base from J, with 17 bases between. CDR3 size: 15 residues. This CDR3 is CASGTSTAINYGYTF. The CDR3 DNA reads TGTGCCAGCGGGACTTCTACAGCAATTAACTATGGCTACACCTTC.

Regarding this clonotype: A read error is likely, as this CDR3 ends without the conserved phenylalanine or tryptophan. The chain has TRBV10-3 and TRBJ1-1; TRBD1 agrees at 7 bases. The CDR3 is 14 amino acids. The germline gives CDR1 ENHRY, CDR2 SYGVKD. For the CDR3, the DNA is TGTGCCATCAGTCAGGGGGTTTGGGACACTGATGCTTTCTCT. As protein: CAISQGVWDTDAFS.

In its sample, this clonotype was seen many times. The CDR3 loop reads CASSHRRVDNEQFF. The CDR3 DNA reads as TGCGCCAGCAGCCACAGACGGGTAGACAATGAGCAGTTCTTC. The chain links TRBV4-3 to TRBJ2-1, with D hard to call. Germline assignment: CDR1 LGHNA and CDR2 YSLEER. V was pared by 3 bases and J by 5 bases, with 11 bases between. This CDR3 spans 14 amino acids.

Of note for this clonotype: The CDR3 ends on some other residue instead of the conserved phenylalanine or tryptophan, so this is likely a read error. This chain joins TRBV11-2 and TRBJ2-7; D is uncertain. CDR3 length equals 14 residues. The V gene's germline CDR1 is SGHAT and CDR2 FQNNGV. CDR3 amino acids: CDSSPTGGFDEQYL. The CDR3 DNA reads as TGTGACAGCAGCCCCACCGGCGGTTTTGACGAGCAGTACCTC.

Details on this clonotype: A read error may produce the germline difference seen at one junction end. The chain combines TRBV12-3 or TRBV12-4 with TRBJ2-2, with 9 positions matching TRBD1. The CDR3 spans 16 residues. CDR3 bases: TGTGACAGCAGTTTGGGTACAGGGGGCGGCACCGGGGAGCTGTTTTTT. Translating it yields CDSSLGTGGGTGELFF.

The chain carries TRBV21-1 and TRBJ2-7; TRBD2 reflects the table's D call only, with no check against the DNA. TRBV21-1 represents a pseudogene. The CDR3 contains 20 residues. The CDR3 nucleotides read TGTGCCAGCAGCAAAAGGGGCCCGGGACTAGCGGGAGAGGTGGAGTACGAGCAGTACTTC. Its protein product is CASSKRGPGLAGEVEYEQYF.

This clonotype appeared once. Given the absence of the conserved phenylalanine or tryptophan at the CDR3 end, a read error is likely. The rearrangement joins TRBV11-2 to TRBJ2-5; TRBD2 agrees at 7 bases. Germline V gene data show CDR1 as SGHAT and CDR2 as FQNNGV. The CDR3 covers 13 residues. V was pared by 3 bases and J by 5 bases, with 3 bases of the junction left unmatched. The CDR3 sequence: CASSLGGEETQYL. DNA for the CDR3: TGTGCCAGCAGCTTGGGGGGGGAGGAGACCCAGTACTTA.

As regards this clonotype: One end of the junction varies from germline; a read error may be responsible. CDR3 sequence: CASSFHVACKPISYNEQFF. Here the CDR3 DNA reads TGCGCCAGCAGCTTCCACGTCGCCTGCAAGCCTATATCCTACAATGAGCAGTTCTTC. The V call is TRBV11-2, the J call TRBJ2-1; no definite D call. CDR3 length equals 19 residues. Germline V gene sequence: CDR1 SGHAT, CDR2 FQNNGV.

This clonotype was found many times. V usage is TRBV4-1 and J usage is TRBJ1-6; tentative D call: TRBD1 (6 bases). Trimming pared 4 bases from V and 10 bases from J, leaving 17 bases between. CDR1 and CDR2 (germline): MGHRA, YSYEKL. This CDR3 region has 15 residues. The CDR3 spells CASSRREGGGSPLHF. The CDR3 DNA sequence: TGCGCCAGCAGCCGGAGGGAAGGGGGAGGCTCACCCCTCCACTTT.

Note on this clonotype: It may be a read error: a sequence one base away is much more abundant. V is TRBV13 and J is TRBJ2-5, with 8 bases that match TRBD2. This CDR3 has 17 residues. V shed 2 bases and J 9 bases; nucleotides not matched to a gene: 17. Germline lookup yields CDR1 PRHDT and CDR2 FYEKMQ (reference sequence). The chain's CDR3 is CASSLWTGGPAGEAQYF. CDR3 sequence (DNA): TGTGCCAGCAGCTTATGGACGGGAGGGCCCGCCGGGGAGGCCCAGTACTTC.

As regards this clonotype: A much larger clone differs from this one at a single base, so this may be a read error. The CDR3 carries no conserved terminal phenylalanine or tryptophan, so it likely arises from a read error. V and J are TRBV6-2 or TRBV6-3 and TRBJ2-7, with D uncertain. Germline-derived CDR1 and CDR2 are MNHEY and SVGEGT. The CDR3 length is 13 residues. Trimming took off 2 bases at V and 2 bases at J, with 7 bases between the two ends. DNA of the CDR3: TGTGCCAGCAGTTACCCCAACGCCTACGAGCAGTACTCC. The encoded protein is CASSYPNAYEQYS.

A remark on this clonotype: A much larger clone sits a single nucleotide away, making a read error possible. The rearrangement links TRBV6-1 to TRBJ2-1; TRBD1 matches 12 bases. The CDR3 has 15 amino acids. Germline V gene lookup returns CDR1 MNHNS and CDR2 SASEGT. V was pared by 8 bases and J by 4 bases, with 6 bases of the junction left unmatched. The DNA for the CDR3 is TGTGCCAGCGGTGCGGGACAGGGGGCTTACAATGAGCAGTTCTTC. Protein product: CASGAGQGAYNEQFF.